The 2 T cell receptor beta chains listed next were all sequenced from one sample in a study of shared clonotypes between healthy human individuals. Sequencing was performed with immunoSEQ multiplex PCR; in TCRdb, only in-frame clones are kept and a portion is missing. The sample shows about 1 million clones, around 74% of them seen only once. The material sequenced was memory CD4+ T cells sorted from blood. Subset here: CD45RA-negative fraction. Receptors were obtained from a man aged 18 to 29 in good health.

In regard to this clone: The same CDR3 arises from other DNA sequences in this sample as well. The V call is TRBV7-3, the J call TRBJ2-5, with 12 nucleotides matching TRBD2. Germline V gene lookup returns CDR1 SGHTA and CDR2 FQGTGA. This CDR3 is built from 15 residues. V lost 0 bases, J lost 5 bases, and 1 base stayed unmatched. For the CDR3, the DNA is TGTGCCAGCAGCTTAACGGGGACTAGCGGGGAGACCCAGTACTTC. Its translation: CASSLTGTSGETQYF.

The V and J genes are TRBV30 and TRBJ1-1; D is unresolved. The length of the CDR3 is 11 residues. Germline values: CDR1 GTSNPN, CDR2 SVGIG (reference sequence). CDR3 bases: TGTGCGGTGGTGGGGAACACTGAAGCTTTCTTT. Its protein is CAVVGNTEAFF.